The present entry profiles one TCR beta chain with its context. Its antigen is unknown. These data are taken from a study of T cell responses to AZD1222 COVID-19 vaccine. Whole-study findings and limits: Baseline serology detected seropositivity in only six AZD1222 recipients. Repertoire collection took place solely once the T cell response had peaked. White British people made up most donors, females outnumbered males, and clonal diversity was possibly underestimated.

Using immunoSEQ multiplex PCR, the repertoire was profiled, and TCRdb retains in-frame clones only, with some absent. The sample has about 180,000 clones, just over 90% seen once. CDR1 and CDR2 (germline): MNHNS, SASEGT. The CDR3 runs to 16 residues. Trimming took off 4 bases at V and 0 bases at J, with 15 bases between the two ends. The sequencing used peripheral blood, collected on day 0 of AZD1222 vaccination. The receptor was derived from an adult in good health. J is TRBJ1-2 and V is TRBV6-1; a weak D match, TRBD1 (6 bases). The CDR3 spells CASSVGQSLANYGYTF. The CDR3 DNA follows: TGTGCCAGCAGTGTTGGACAGTCATTAGCTAACTATGGCTACACCTTC.